This entry is about one T cell receptor (beta chain). The target of this receptor is not known. No clone much larger than this one lies a single base away; base qualities are absent. To prepare the library, RT-PCR was applied. The instrument given in TCRdb is Illumina HiSeq 2500. Using fastp at Q25 and MiXCR, TCRdb reprocessed the public reads and kept productive beta chains. When rows share a CDR3 protein, they turn into one entry using the most common DNA and genes. The sample table holds hundreds of thousands of distinct CDR3 sequences, of which 11% were seen once. Together, the top ten hold roughly 11% of the sample. Per the germline V gene (reference sequence), GTSNPN is the CDR1 and SVGIG is the CDR2. From the cysteine through the phenylalanine, the CDR3 covers 14 amino acids. Solely the CDR3 DNA is kept, with 42 bases framed from the first base. V ends up 0 bases short and J 4 bases short, with an unmatched junction base count of 6.

This entry comes from a study of response to subunit inactivated influenza vaccine (dated by TCRdb to 2016 to 2019). Some background on the complete study: Deep quantitative T cell receptor repertoire profiling was used in the study to track responses to a trivalent subunit inactivated influenza vaccine. Study-wide conclusions, independent of this receptor: The authors proposed that each seasonal influenza vaccination may bring in only a limited number of new T cells.

These data were also reused for a study on T cells expressing NK-cell markers. As the second paper documents: TCR beta cDNA libraries were made by 5'RACE template switching that added a universal primer site and unique molecular identifiers. TCR beta-chain repertoires were profiled in sorted CD3+CD56+NKG2C+, CD3+CD56+NKG2C- and CD3+CD56-NKG2C+ T-cell subsets from roughly eight donors. Of the eight sequenced donors, seven were found to be HCMV-seropositive and one was found to be HCMV-seronegative. In several experiments an anti-gammadeltaTCR antibody was added to restrict sorting to alphabetaTCR-expressing T cells. For six donors, the dominant CD3+CD56+NKG2C+ clonotypes were among the top 10 CD8+ clonotypes and accounted for roughly 1.0-8% of CD8+ T cells. Those dominant clonotypes were again the most abundant among CD3+CD56-NKG2C+ cells in a few donors, at about 28.3-65%. Whether the expanded NKG2C-expressing T cell clones were specific for HCMV antigens remained unclear. All eight donors whose samples were sequenced were randomly selected healthy volunteers, three of them men and five women. To determine HCMV serostatus, a commercial ELISA kit was used to detect HCMV-specific IgG in serum. Peripheral blood mononuclear cells were isolated from blood by Ficoll density gradient centrifugation. Bulk peripheral blood T-cell repertoires were additionally sequenced from unsorted PBMC for six donors. Synthesis of cDNA was primed from the TCR beta constant segment and was followed by two consecutive PCR amplification steps. Libraries were sequenced as 2 x 150 bp reads on Illumina HiSeq 2000/2500, MiSeq or NextSeq. Reads were demultiplexed and grouped by UMI with MIGEC, and clonotypes were assembled and quantified with MiTCR. Only TCR cDNA sequences supported by at least two reads were kept to exclude erroneous sequences. Downstream repertoire analysis used the tcR package, and clonotypes were matched across fractions by CDR3 nucleotide sequence plus V segment. VDJmatch was used to annotate antigen specificity against VDJdb, with one amino acid substitution in CDR3 permitted.

The TCR was taken from a man aged 50 or older who received an inactivated influenza vaccine. Donor details come from another sample of the same person, matched by shared clones. The chain is made from TRBV30 and TRBJ2-7, with 7 bases in between that match TRBD2. Source: PBMCs from blood, taken on the day of vaccination. The DNA sequence is as follows: TGTGCCTGGAGTGTAGACCTAGCGGCGTACGAGCAGTACTTC. Its product reads: CAWSVDLAAYEQYF.